Shown below are 10 T cell receptor beta chains from a single sample sequenced in a study of T cells in Graves' hyperthyroidism and ophthalmopathy. Amplification yielded TCR beta CDR3 regions, with RNA transcripts as the source. When the TCR CDR3 underwent first-round RT-PCR, the HTBI primer set was used. Each CDR3 protein is one row after TCRdb ran MiXCR on the multiplex PCR reads. This table holds around 500,000 distinct CDR3 sequences, about 15% found once. Sequencing was done on a sample of blood. The receptor source for this set is a woman in her twenties or thirties with Graves' ophthalmopathy.

Only a few counts were recorded for this clonotype. The chain is built from TRBV7-8 and TRBJ1-4; D is uncertain. Germline loops: CDR1 SGHVS, CDR2 FQNEAQ. This CDR3 region has 16 residues. The germline V and J ends were trimmed by 3 bases and 10 bases, with 21 bases remaining between them. The chain's CDR3 is CASSFEGGGPWGKLFF. CDR3 nucleotide sequence: TGTGCCAGCAGCTTCGAGGGTGGAGGGCCCTGGGGAAAACTGTTTTTT.

This clonotype occurred many times. The chain carries TRBV10-3 and TRBJ2-3; 9 positions match TRBD2. V gave up 0 bases and J gave up 1 base; unmatched junction bases: 2. Germline CDR1 is ENHRY and CDR2 is SYGVKD. This CDR3 is built from 16 residues. CDR3 sequence (DNA): TGTGCCATCAGTGAGTCGTTAGCGGGAGGCACAGATACGCAGTATTTT. Translated: CAISESLAGGTDTQYF.

There are a few counts of this clonotype. This chain connects TRBV2 to TRBJ2-2, with D possibly TRBD1 on 5 matching bases. Germline V gene data show CDR1 as SNHLY and CDR2 as FYNNEI. The CDR3 totals 14 residues. Trimming shortened V by 7 bases and J by 3 bases, and 12 bases separated the two germline ends. The CDR3 coding sequence is TGTGCCAGCACTCTGACAGAGCACACCGGGGAGCTGTTTTTT. It is translated as CASTLTEHTGELFF. Looking up the rest from reference TRBV2 and TRBJ2-2 gives the full variable domain: EPEVTQTPSHQVTQMGQEVILRCVPISNHLYFYWYRQILGQKVEFLVSFYNNEISEKSEIFDDQFSVERPDGSNFTLKIRSTKLEDSAMYFCASTLTEHTGELFFGEGSRLTVL.

The rearrangement links TRBV29-1 to TRBJ1-4, with D possibly matching TRBD1 (5 bases). Per germline, CDR1 SQVTM and CDR2 ANQGSEA. The CDR3 covers 13 residues. V lost 0 bases and J 8 bases, leaving 10 bases between the germline ends. The chain's CDR3 is CSVEDGGDEKLFF. CDR3 nucleotides: TGCAGCGTTGAAGACGGCGGGGACGAAAAACTGTTTTTT.

The rearrangement uses TRBV4-3 and TRBJ2-2; the D gene could be TRBD1 or TRBD2 (5 bases each). From germline, CDR1 is LGHNA and CDR2 YSLEER. The CDR3 spans 18 residues. The V end lost 2 bases, the J end lost 0 bases, and 16 bases lay between the germline ends. CDR3 region: CASSQTTVGTANTGELFF. Written as DNA, the CDR3 is TGCGCCAGCAGCCAAACCACAGTAGGGACCGCGAACACCGGGGAGCTGTTTTTT.

This clonotype has a count of ten or more. The chain employs TRBV13 and TRBJ2-5; D is unclear. The V end was cut by 8 bases, the J end by 2 bases, with 12 bases between. Germline CDR1 reads PRHDT; CDR2 reads FYEKMQ (reference sequence). The CDR3 has 13 residues. The CDR3 region has the DNA TGTGCCAGCTCCGTGTCGGGTCAAGAGACCCAGTACTTC. Translating gives CASSVSGQETQYF.

This clonotype was found many times. V and J are TRBV7-8 and TRBJ2-1; tentatively, D is TRBD2 (6 bases). This CDR3 has 18 residues. Trimming removed 1 base at V and 7 bases at J, with 23 bases between. CDR1 is SGHVS and CDR2 is FQNEAQ in the germline V gene. The CDR3 DNA reads as TGTGCCAGCAGCTTAGTCCCCCCCCTACTAGCATCGGTGAATGAGCAGTTCTTC. It encodes CASSLVPPLLASVNEQFF.

This clonotype was detected many times. The rearrangement links TRBV20-1 to TRBJ2-7, with TRBD1 matching over 11 bases. Trimming cost V 3 bases and J 7 bases; bases outside gene matches: 5. This CDR3 has 13 residues. The germline CDR1 and CDR2 sequences are DFQATT and SNEGSKA (reference sequence). The CDR3 region has the DNA TGCAGTGCTAGGCGGACAGGGGGCGGGGAGCAGTACTTC. Translation: CSARRTGGGEQYF.

This clonotype was detected only a few times. V gene TRBV7-2 combines with J gene TRBJ2-7, with D perhaps matching TRBD2 (6 bases). The CDR3 covers 14 residues. V dropped 2 bases and J dropped 2 bases, with 10 bases sitting between them. Germline loops: CDR1 SGHTA, CDR2 FQGNSA. This CDR3 reads CASSLPRRAYEQYF. In DNA form, the CDR3 reads TGTGCCAGCAGCTTACCCCGGAGGGCCTACGAGCAGTACTTC.

This clonotype was seen a handful of times. The chain uses TRBV7-7 and TRBJ2-5, with D tentatively TRBD1 (5 bases). CDR1 is SSHAT and CDR2 is FNYEAQ in the germline V gene (reference sequence). This CDR3 is built from 17 residues. With 3 bases removed from V and 2 bases from J, the gap between germline ends came to 19 bases. CDR3: CASSFSRGRKQQETQYF. CDR3 nucleotide sequence: TGTGCCAGCAGCTTTTCAAGGGGTCGAAAACAGCAAGAGACCCAGTACTTC.